These 26 T cell receptor beta chains were all obtained from the same sample, sequenced in a study of blood T cell repertoires in COVID-19. Using immunoSEQ multiplex PCR, the repertoire was profiled, and TCRdb retains in-frame clones only, with some absent. The sample contains about 120,000 clones, 75% to 90% of which appear only once. The specimen was peripheral blood. The receptors stem from a young man with acute or convalescent COVID-19.

The chain couples TRBV20-1 to TRBJ1-2; D possibly corresponds to TRBD1 (5 bases). V lost 3 bases, J lost 8 bases, and 13 bases lay in between. The CDR3 extends over 12 amino acids. Looked up from germline, CDR1 is DFQATT and CDR2 is SNEGSKA (reference sequence). The CDR3 sequence is CSASRGGAGYTF. The CDR3 coding sequence is TGCAGTGCTAGTCGGGGGGGAGCCGGCTACACCTTC.

In its sample, this clone was seen a few times. V gene TRBV5-1 combines with J gene TRBJ2-1; weak D call: TRBD2 (6 bases). The CDR3 spans 18 residues. The ends were cut back, 4 bases at V and 9 bases at J, with 29 bases in the middle. The germline CDR1 and CDR2 sequences are SGHRS and YFSETQ. CDR3 residues: CASSLTPTAGGTQGEQFF. The CDR3 DNA follows: TGCGCCAGCAGCCTGACTCCAACGGCGGGCGGGACCCAAGGTGAGCAGTTCTTC.

The sample holds a few counts of this clone. The DNA for the CDR3 is TGTGCCAGCAGCCAGGGCCTTGGACAGGGTCCTACCTACGAGCAGTACTTC. The encoded protein is CASSQGLGQGPTYEQYF. The chain joins TRBV4-2 to TRBJ2-7, with 8 nucleotides matching TRBD1. V lost 3 bases to trimming and J lost 2 bases; unmatched junction nucleotides: 12. The CDR3 contains 17 residues. Per germline, CDR1 LGHNA and CDR2 YNFKEQ.

The V call is TRBV4-1, the J call TRBJ1-2; no definite D call. Germline CDR1 and CDR2: MGHRA and YSYEKL. The CDR3 is 16 amino acids. V shed 1 base and J shed 8 bases, with 20 bases lying between them. The CDR3 bases are TGCGCCAGCAGCCAAGGGCCGGGTGAGGTGGCCTGGGGCTACACCTTC. Translated, it gives CASSQGPGEVAWGYTF.

This clone was observed a few times. This chain connects TRBV11-1 to TRBJ1-1, with D uncertain. Germline V gene lookup returns CDR1 SGHAT and CDR2 FQDESV (reference sequence). This CDR3 contains 13 residues. Trimming pared 1 base from V and 4 bases from J, leaving 7 bases between. The CDR3 region has the DNA TGTGCCAGCAGCTTAGAGAGAGGCACTGAAGCTTTCTTT. Translating gives CASSLERGTEAFF.

The rearrangement joins TRBV9 to TRBJ2-2; D call uncertain. Looked up from germline, CDR1 is SGDLS and CDR2 is YYNGEE. With 4 bases removed from V and 4 bases from J, the gap between germline ends came to 8 bases. CDR3 length: 13 residues. The chain's CDR3 is CASSSTSTGELFF. Written as DNA, the CDR3 is TGTGCCAGCAGCTCAACGAGCACCGGGGAGCTGTTTTTT.

Here the CDR3 DNA reads TGCGCCAGCAGACAGACTAGCGGAGCCTACAATGAGCAGTTCTTC. Translating it yields CASRQTSGAYNEQFF. The chain employs TRBV5-1 and TRBJ2-1, with TRBD2 matching over 9 bases. Per germline, CDR1 SGHRS and CDR2 YFSETQ. The ends lost 5 bases at V and 2 bases at J; junction bases unmatched: 5. This CDR3 has 15 amino acids.

The rearrangement links TRBV7-3 to TRBJ2-1; 10 bases map to TRBD2. The CDR3 totals 15 residues. V lost 5 bases, J lost 2 bases, and 3 bases stayed unmatched. Germline values: CDR1 SGHTA, CDR2 FQGTGA. DNA for the CDR3: TGTGCCAGCAGCCTTAGCGGGGGGCCCTACAATGAGCAGTTCTTC. Translated: CASSLSGGPYNEQFF.

The V and J genes are TRBV5-1 and TRBJ1-3; possible D gene TRBD1, 6 bases. Germline CDR1 is SGHRS and CDR2 is YFSETQ. V lost 2 bases and J lost 7, with 16 bases in between. CDR3 size: 15 residues. In DNA form, the CDR3 reads TGCGCCAGCAGCTTAGCAGGGGCCGTTCAGAACACCATATATTTT. Protein: CASSLAGAVQNTIYF.

The chain recombines TRBV6-4 with TRBJ2-1, with 8 positions matching TRBD2. The CDR3 length is 15 residues. Germline V gene data show CDR1 as MRHNA and CDR2 as SNTAGT. Germline trimming cut 3 bases from V and 1 base from J; bases unmatched to any gene: 2. CDR3 DNA: TGTGCCAGCAGTGAGCGGGGGGAGTCCTACAATGAGCAGTTCTTC. It codes for CASSERGESYNEQFF.

The rearrangement joins TRBV19 to TRBJ2-6; 7 bases are a match to TRBD1. V dropped 6 bases and J dropped 2; count of bases not matched to a gene: 7. The CDR3 consists of 16 residues. CDR1 and CDR2 (germline): LNHDA, SQIVND (reference sequence). CDR3 loop: CASSPKGAAGANVLTF. CDR3 sequence (DNA): TGTGCCAGTAGCCCCAAGGGGGCGGCTGGGGCCAACGTCCTGACTTTC.

This chain joins TRBV4-2 and TRBJ1-2; 7 nucleotides align to TRBD1. CDR1 and CDR2 (germline): LGHNA, YNFKEQ. This CDR3 is built from 15 residues. V shed 5 bases, J shed 4 bases, and the junction held 10 bases outside the gene matches. The CDR3 DNA is TGTGCCAGCAGCGCCGCACCGACAGGGTTCTATGGCTACACCTTC. Amino acids: CASSAAPTGFYGYTF.

The chain employs TRBV27 and TRBJ1-4, with TRBD1 identical over 7 bases. Germline CDR1 reads MNHEY; CDR2 reads SMNVEV (reference sequence). J was trimmed by 0 bases and V by 5 bases; bases with no gene match: 6. The CDR3 runs 16 residues. The CDR3 DNA follows: TGTGCCAGCAGTCCCGGGACAGTTGCAACTAATGAAAAACTGTTTTTT. Its protein product is CASSPGTVATNEKLFF.

The chain couples TRBV21-1 to TRBJ1-1; the D call of TRBD1 is as the table states it, not checked on the DNA. TRBV21-1 has pseudogene status. The CDR3 contains 18 residues. The DNA of the CDR3 is TGTGCCAGCAGCAAAGCGAGAGCTCAAAAACAGGGGAACACTGAAGCTTTCTTT. Translated, it gives CASSKARAQKQGNTEAFF.

V and J are TRBV7-8 and TRBJ2-3; 7 bases map to TRBD2. With V trimmed by 8 bases and J by 6 bases, 11 bases remained unmatched. The CDR3 consists of 14 residues. The V gene's germline CDR1 is SGHVS and CDR2 FQNEAQ. The DNA of the CDR3 is TGTGCCAGCGGTGTGGGGGGGGTCGCGGATACGCAGTATTTT. Residues: CASGVGGVADTQYF.

V usage is TRBV7-3 and J usage is TRBJ2-3, with D maybe TRBD1 (6 bases). The CDR3 runs to 14 residues. With 3 bases removed from V and 4 bases from J, the gap between germline ends came to 11 bases. Germline V gene data show CDR1 as SGHTA and CDR2 as FQGTGA. The CDR3 nucleotides read TGTGCCAGCAGCTTCAGGACAGCCGCAGATACGCAGTATTTT. Residues: CASSFRTAADTQYF.

This chain connects TRBV6-2 or TRBV6-3 to TRBJ1-1, with D hard to call. Trimming removed 6 bases at V and 4 bases at J, with 12 bases between. The CDR3 covers 13 residues. Per germline, CDR1 MNHEY and CDR2 SVGEGT. CDR3: CASSPIRGTEAFF. The CDR3 DNA is TGTGCCAGCAGCCCAATACGGGGCACTGAAGCTTTCTTT.

This clone was detected once. The rearrangement links TRBV7-9 to TRBJ2-3; perhaps TRBD2 as D (7 bases). CDR3 length equals 14 residues. CDR1 and CDR2 from the germline V gene are SEHNR and FQNEAQ (reference sequence). The V gene lost 2 bases and the J gene lost 4 bases, with 10 bases spanning the gap. This chain's CDR3 is CASSLTGGPDTQYF. The CDR3 DNA is TGTGCCAGCAGCTTAACCGGGGGGCCAGATACGCAGTATTTT.

This rearrangement joins TRBV4-1 to TRBJ1-5; D might be TRBD1 (6 bases). CDR3 length: 15 residues. Per the germline V gene, CDR1 is MGHRA and CDR2 is YSYEKL. Trimming removed 0 bases at V and 3 bases at J, with 9 bases between. CDR3 region: CASSQEDSYNQPQHF. DNA for the CDR3: TGCGCCAGCAGCCAAGAGGACAGCTACAATCAGCCCCAGCATTTT.

This clone was found many times. V is TRBV6-2 or TRBV6-3 and J is TRBJ2-7; D is perhaps TRBD1 (5 bases). Trimming stripped 3 bases from V and 2 bases from J, with 14 bases between. The CDR3 runs 15 residues. The germline CDR1 and CDR2 sequences are MNHEY and SVGEGT. CDR3 nucleotide sequence: TGTGCCAGCAGTTATTCCGAGGACACAGCCTACGAGCAGTACTTC. It yields the protein CASSYSEDTAYEQYF.

This clone was detected a few times. V is TRBV5-1 and J is TRBJ1-6; D perhaps matches TRBD1 (5 bases). Trimming took off 0 bases at V and 8 bases at J, with 12 bases between the two ends. The CDR3 is 15 residues long. CDR1 and CDR2 from the germline V gene are SGHRS and YFSETQ. Written as DNA, the CDR3 is TGCGCCAGCAGCTTGGCCATGACAGAGGATTCACCCCTCCACTTT. This gives the protein CASSLAMTEDSPLHF.

This chain uses TRBV3-1 (or the pseudogene TRBV3-2) with TRBJ2-1, with 11 bases lining up with TRBD2. V trimming: 0 bases; J trimming: 6 bases; junction bases outside the gene matches: 7. Germline V gene lookup returns CDR1 LGHDT and CDR2 YNNKEL (reference sequence). The CDR3 extends over 17 amino acids. This CDR3 reads CASSQDRSSGGVNEQFF. The CDR3 DNA is TGTGCCAGCAGCCAAGATCGAAGTAGCGGGGGGGTCAATGAGCAGTTCTTC.

This clone has more than one count but fewer than ten. The gene calls are TRBV27 and TRBJ1-2; no firm D call. Germline V CDR1 and CDR2: MNHEY, SMNVEV (reference sequence). The CDR3 has 15 residues. V was trimmed by 3 bases and J by 8 bases, leaving 19 bases between them. CDR3 in DNA: TGTGCCAGCAGTTTCTCTGGGGTAGGACTAGGCGGCTACACCTTC. It yields the protein CASSFSGVGLGGYTF.

V gene TRBV28 combines with J gene TRBJ1-3, with D uncertain. Trimming removed 3 bases from V and 2 bases from J, with 11 bases in between. The CDR3 length is 15 residues. The germline V gene encodes CDR1 MDHEN and CDR2 SYDVKM. CDR3 coding DNA: TGTGCCAGCAGTTTGGTTACTCTAGCTGGAAACACCATATATTTT. It translates to CASSLVTLAGNTIYF.

This sequence joins TRBV12-3 or TRBV12-4 and TRBJ1-2; D ambiguous. The ends were cut back, 5 bases at V and 8 bases at J, with 12 bases in the middle. The CDR3 is 12 residues long. The CDR3 loop is CASSRGERGYTF. The CDR3 DNA follows: TGTGCCAGCAGTAGAGGTGAAAGAGGCTACACCTTC.

V and J are TRBV6-6 and TRBJ1-1; 8 bases match TRBD1. Trimming took 5 bases from V and 2 from J; bases not matched to a gene: 7. In germline, CDR1 is MNHNY, CDR2 SVGAGI (reference sequence). The CDR3 spans 15 residues. The CDR3 is CASSAWDRSNTEAFF. The CDR3 DNA reads TGTGCCAGCAGTGCGTGGGACAGGAGTAACACTGAAGCTTTCTTT.